These T cell receptor beta chains were read from a single sample in a study of tumor-infiltrating lymphocytes in localized non-small cell lung cancer. Profiled with immunoSEQ multiplex PCR; TCRdb holds only in-frame clones, not every one. This table holds around 9,000 clones, around 77% found once. Sequenced sample: uninvolved lung tissue not adjacent to the tumor. The source of these receptors is a human donor with non-small cell lung cancer. CDR3s include the opening cysteine and the closing phenylalanine or tryptophan. Each record gives: clone size, J gene, D gene, V gene, CDR3 protein, CDR3 DNA. D genes are given only for firm matches. A row's size may be missing; if present it is once, few, many or a size class.

.,TRBJ2-6,.,TRBV11-3,CASSQGAGANVLTF,TGTGCCAGCAGCCAAGGGGCTGGGGCCAACGTCCTGACTTTC
.,TRBJ1-6,.,TRBV27,CASSSYGSSYNSPLHF,TGTGCCAGCAGTTCATACGGTAGCTCCTATAATTCACCCCTCCACTTT
.,TRBJ1-2,.,TRBV5-1,CASSLFQGPTGLYGYTF,TGCGCCAGCAGCTTGTTTCAGGGCCCTACCGGCCTCTATGGCTACACCTTC
.,TRBJ1-1,.,TRBV6-1,CASSDLGMNTEAFF,TGTGCCAGCAGTGATCTGGGAATGAACACTGAAGCTTTCTTT
.,TRBJ2-3,.,TRBV6-5,CASSYRQTTDTQYF,TGTGCCAGCAGTTACCGACAGACCACAGATACGCAGTATTTT
.,TRBJ2-3,TRBD2,TRBV9,CASSVSGGSTDTQYF,TGTGCCAGCAGCGTTAGCGGGGGGAGCACAGATACGCAGTATTTT
.,TRBJ1-6,.,TRBV2,CASTESGKGSPLHF,TGTGCCAGCACTGAGTCAGGGAAGGGCTCACCCCTCCACTTT
.,TRBJ1-2,TRBD1,TRBV6-6,CATRQGRGYGYTF,TGTGCCACCAGACAGGGGCGCGGCTATGGCTACACCTTC
.,TRBJ1-6,.,TRBV30,CAWSVQRGAYNSPLHF,TGTGCCTGGAGTGTACAGCGGGGAGCCTATAATTCACCCCTCCACTTT
.,TRBJ1-5,.,TRBV5-6,CASSLGPNQPQHF,TGTGCCAGCAGCTTGGGACCAAATCAGCCCCAGCATTTT
.,TRBJ2-1,TRBD2,TRBV7-2,CASSFPTSGASWYNEQFF,TGTGCCAGCAGCTTCCCGACTAGCGGGGCCTCGTGGTACAATGAGCAGTTCTTC
.,TRBJ2-1,TRBD2,TRBV28,CASSFYGGGANEQFF,TGTGCCAGCAGTTTCTACGGCGGGGGGGCCAATGAGCAGTTCTTC
.,TRBJ1-1,.,TRBV11-2,CASSLNPIMNTEAFF,TGTGCCAGCAGCTTAAACCCCATCATGAACACTGAAGCTTTCTTT
few,TRBJ2-1,.,TRBV18,CASSPDRPNEQFF,TGTGCCAGCTCACCTGATCGTCCGAATGAGCAGTTCTTC
.,TRBJ1-1,TRBD1,TRBV11-3,CASSSGQGYTEAFF,TGTGCCAGCAGCTCGGGACAGGGCTACACTGAAGCTTTCTTT
.,TRBJ2-2,TRBD1,TRBV29-1,CSGGRTGRDGELFF,TGCAGCGGGGGGCGGACAGGAAGGGACGGGGAGCTGTTTTTT
.,TRBJ2-7,.,TRBV6-1,CASIPAGRYEQYF,TGTGCCAGCATCCCCGCCGGGAGATACGAGCAGTACTTC
.,TRBJ2-6,.,TRBV11-3,CASSLGGPGANVLTF,TGTGCCAGCAGCTTAGGGGGGCCTGGGGCCAACGTCCTGACTTTC
.,TRBJ1-2,.,TRBV15,CATSRDGGGRQGRVGYTF,TGTGCCACCAGCAGAGATGGGGGAGGGCGGCAGGGTAGGGTTGGCTACACCTTC
.,TRBJ1-1,.,TRBV5-6,CASSSYRGTEAFF,TGTGCCAGCAGCTCTTACCGGGGCACTGAAGCTTTCTTT
medium-sized,TRBJ1-5,.,TRBV6-1,CASRYDGLNQPQHF,TGTGCCAGCAGATACGACGGTCTCAATCAGCCCCAGCATTTT
few,TRBJ1-1,.,TRBV5-1,CASSLALGGNTEAFF,TGCGCCAGCAGCTTGGCCTTGGGTGGGAACACTGAAGCTTTCTTT
.,TRBJ2-7,TRBD1,TRBV2,CASSERDSVALRPYEQYF,TGTGCCAGCAGTGAACGGGACAGTGTGGCCCTCCGACCCTACGAGCAGTACTTC
.,TRBJ1-6,.,TRBV9,CAGGGSHSPLHF,TGTGCGGGAGGAGGGTCCCATTCACCCCTCCACTTT
.,TRBJ1-1,.,TRBV9,CASSVEAGITEAFF,TGTGCCAGCAGCGTAGAGGCAGGGATCACTGAAGCTTTCTTT
few,TRBJ1-1,TRBD1,TRBV6-4,CASSVRGGTEAFF,TGTGCCAGCAGTGTCAGGGGGGGGACTGAAGCTTTCTTT
.,TRBJ2-7,.,TRBV15,CATSRGGRMRQYF,TGTGCCACCAGCAGAGGAGGCAGGATGCGGCAGTACTTC
.,TRBJ1-1,.,TRBV5-1,CASSSRGNVDTEAFF,TGCGCCAGCAGCTCAAGGGGTAATGTGGACACTGAAGCTTTCTTT
once,TRBJ2-3,.,TRBV27,CASRDRNTDTQYF,TGTGCCAGCCGAGACAGGAACACAGATACGCAGTATTTT
.,TRBJ2-5,.,TRBV28,CASSLYGTSQETQYF,TGTGCCAGCAGTTTATATGGCACGTCCCAAGAGACCCAGTACTTC
.,TRBJ2-3,TRBD2,TRBV9,CASSGSGAGGLTDTQYF,TGTGCCAGCAGCGGTAGCGGTGCGGGGGGTCTCACAGATACGCAGTATTTT
medium-sized,TRBJ1-5,TRBD1,TRBV19,CASTIGDRGSFKGQPQHF,TGTGCCAGTACCATTGGGGACAGGGGGTCGTTCAAAGGTCAGCCCCAGCATTTT
.,TRBJ1-1,TRBD1,TRBV27,CASSPAGGTEAFF,TGTGCCAGCAGTCCAGCAGGGGGAACTGAAGCTTTCTTT
few,TRBJ1-1,.,TRBV9,CASSEGGGRRALF,TGTGCCAGCAGCGAGGGAGGGGGGCGACGTGCTCTCTTT
.,TRBJ2-5,.,TRBV6-1,CASRSHLASVTQYF,TGTGCCAGCAGGTCCCATCTAGCGTCCGTGACCCAGTACTTC
.,TRBJ1-1,.,TRBV6-5,CASSSATRGNTEAFF,TGTGCCAGCAGTTCTGCTACAAGGGGGAACACTGAAGCTTTCTTT
.,TRBJ2-1,.,TRBV10-2,CASREVNDNEQFF,TGCGCCAGCAGGGAGGTTAACGACAATGAGCAGTTCTTC
.,TRBJ2-5,.,TRBV6-1,CASRVLRTQETQYF,TGTGCCAGCAGGGTGCTCAGGACCCAAGAGACCCAGTACTTC
.,TRBJ1-6,.,TRBV6-4,CASSVLPGPNSPLHF,TGTGCCAGCAGTGTCCTCCCAGGGCCTAATTCACCCCTCCACTTT
.,TRBJ2-5,TRBD1,TRBV19,CASSIGGTDQETQYF,TGTGCCAGTAGTATAGGGGGGACAGACCAAGAGACCCAGTACTTC